One T cell receptor (beta chain) is described in this entry. The CDR3 is 13 amino acids. J lost 2 bases, V lost 6 bases, and 1 base had no gene match. Germline V CDR1 and CDR2: LNHDA, SQIVND (reference sequence). Clones were sequenced by immunoSEQ multiplex PCR, and TCRdb holds only the in-frame ones, with some missing. This sample carries fewer than 350,000 clones, approximately 85% of them seen once, and the ten largest clones take approximately 7.5%. The source of the sample is a study of blood T cell repertoires in COVID-19. Study overall: COVID-19 samples collected from the United States, Italy and Spain covered acute and convalescent phases. Sample material is recorded as cDNA or gDNA derived from T cells, B-cell-depleted T cells, or PBMCs.

This TCR came from a human donor in a cohort sampled during active COVID-19. The sample consisted of peripheral blood. The chain recombines TRBV19 with TRBJ2-1; TRBD2 matches at 7 bases. CDR3 bases: TGTGCCAGTAGCACTAGCGCCTACAATGAGCAGTTCTTC. It encodes CASSTSAYNEQFF.